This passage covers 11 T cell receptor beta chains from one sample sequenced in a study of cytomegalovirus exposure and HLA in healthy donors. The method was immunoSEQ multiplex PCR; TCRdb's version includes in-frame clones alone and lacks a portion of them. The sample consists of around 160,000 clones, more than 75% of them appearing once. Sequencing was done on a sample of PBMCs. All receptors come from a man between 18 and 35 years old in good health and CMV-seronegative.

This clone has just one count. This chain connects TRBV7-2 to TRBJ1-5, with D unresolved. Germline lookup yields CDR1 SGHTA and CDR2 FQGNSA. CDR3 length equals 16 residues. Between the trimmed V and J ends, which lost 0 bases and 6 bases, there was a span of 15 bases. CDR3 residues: CASSLAAPFGGQPQHF. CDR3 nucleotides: TGTGCCAGCAGCTTAGCGGCCCCCTTCGGAGGTCAGCCCCAGCATTTT.

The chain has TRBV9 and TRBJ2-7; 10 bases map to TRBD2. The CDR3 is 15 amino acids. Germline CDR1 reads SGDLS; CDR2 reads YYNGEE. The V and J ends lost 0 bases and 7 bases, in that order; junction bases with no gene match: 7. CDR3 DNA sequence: TGTGCCAGCAGCGTAGTTCTAGCGGGAGTCGAGGAGCAGTACTTC. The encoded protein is CASSVVLAGVEEQYF. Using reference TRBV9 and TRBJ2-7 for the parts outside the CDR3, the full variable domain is DSGVTQTPKHLITATGQRVTLRCSPRSGDLSVYWYQQSLDQGLQFLIQYYNGEERAKGNILERFSAQQFPDLHSELNLSSLELGDSALYFCASSVVLAGVEEQYFGPGTRLTVT.

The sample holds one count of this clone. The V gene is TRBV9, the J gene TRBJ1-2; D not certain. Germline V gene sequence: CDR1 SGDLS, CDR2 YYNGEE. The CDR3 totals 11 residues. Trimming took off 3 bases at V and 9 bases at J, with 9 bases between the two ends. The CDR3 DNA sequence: TGTGCCAGCAGCGAGGGAGGGAGCTACACCTTC. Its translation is CASSEGGSYTF.

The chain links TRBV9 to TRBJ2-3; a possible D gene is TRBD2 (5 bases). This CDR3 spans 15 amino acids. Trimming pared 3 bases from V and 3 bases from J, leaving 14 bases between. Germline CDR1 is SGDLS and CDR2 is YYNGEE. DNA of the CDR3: TGTGCCAGCAGCGCTATAGCGATGGGGACAGATACGCAGTATTTT. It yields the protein CASSAIAMGTDTQYF.

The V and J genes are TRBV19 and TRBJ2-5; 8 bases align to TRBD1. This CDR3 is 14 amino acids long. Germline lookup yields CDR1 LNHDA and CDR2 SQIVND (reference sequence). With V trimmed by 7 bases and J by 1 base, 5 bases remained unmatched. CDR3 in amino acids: CASTTGDFQETQYF. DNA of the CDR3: TGTGCCAGTACGACAGGGGACTTCCAAGAGACCCAGTACTTC.

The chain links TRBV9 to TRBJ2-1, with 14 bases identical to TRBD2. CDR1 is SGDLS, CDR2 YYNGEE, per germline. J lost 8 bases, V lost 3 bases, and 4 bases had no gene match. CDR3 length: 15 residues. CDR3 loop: CASSAGTSGSHEQFF. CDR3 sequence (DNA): TGTGCCAGCAGCGCCGGGACTAGCGGGAGCCATGAGCAGTTCTTC.

CDR3 nucleotides: TGTGCCAGCAGTCATCGGACTAGCGGGAGACTCGAGCAGTACTTC. Protein sequence: CASSHRTSGRLEQYF. The V and J genes are TRBV28 and TRBJ2-7; 13 positions agree with TRBD2. The CDR3 contains 15 residues. CDR1 and CDR2 (germline): MDHEN, SYDVKM. The trim removed 5 bases at V and 6 bases at J, leaving 7 bases unmatched.

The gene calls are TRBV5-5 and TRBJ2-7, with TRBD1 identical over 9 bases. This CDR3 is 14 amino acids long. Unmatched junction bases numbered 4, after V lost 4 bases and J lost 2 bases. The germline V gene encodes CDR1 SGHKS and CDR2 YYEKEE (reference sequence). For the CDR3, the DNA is TGTGCCAGCAGCCCGGGACAGGGCGCCTACGAGCAGTACTTC. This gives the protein CASSPGQGAYEQYF. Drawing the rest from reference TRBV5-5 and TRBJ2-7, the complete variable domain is DAGVTQSPTHLIKTRGQQVTLRCSPISGHKSVSWYQQVLGQGPQFIFQYYEKEERGRGNFPDRFSARQFPNYSSELNVNALLLGDSALYLCASSPGQGAYEQYFGPGTRLTVT.

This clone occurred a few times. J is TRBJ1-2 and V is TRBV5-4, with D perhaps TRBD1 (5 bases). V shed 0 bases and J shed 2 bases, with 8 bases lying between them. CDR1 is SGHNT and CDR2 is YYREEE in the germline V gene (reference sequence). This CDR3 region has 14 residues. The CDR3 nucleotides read TGTGCCAGCAGCTTGGAAAGGGGAAACTATGGCTACACCTTC. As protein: CASSLERGNYGYTF.

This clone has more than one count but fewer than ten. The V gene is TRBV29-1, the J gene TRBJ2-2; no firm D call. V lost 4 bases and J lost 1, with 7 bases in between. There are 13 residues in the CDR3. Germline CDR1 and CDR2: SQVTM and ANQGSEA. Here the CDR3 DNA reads TGCAGCGTTGGACATTTGAACACCGGGGAGCTGTTTTTT. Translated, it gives CSVGHLNTGELFF.

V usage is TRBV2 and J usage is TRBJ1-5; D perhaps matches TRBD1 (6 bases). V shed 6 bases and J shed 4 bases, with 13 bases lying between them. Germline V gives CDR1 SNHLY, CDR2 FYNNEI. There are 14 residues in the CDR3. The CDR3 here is CASSQTDSNQPQHF. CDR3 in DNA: TGTGCCAGCAGCCAGACGGACAGTAATCAGCCCCAGCATTTT.